What follows are 14 T cell receptor beta chains derived from one specimen sequenced in a study of monozygotic twins with inflammatory bowel disease. For each CDR3 protein, TCRdb gives one entry from its re-call of the 5' RACE reads, without DNA. The table counts approximately 400,000 distinct CDR3 sequences; less than 2.5% lies in the top ten. The sequencing sample was made of blood. The receptors were gathered from a human donor with ulcerative colitis or Crohn's disease, or a healthy co-twin of an affected twin (not recorded which).

The chain carries TRBV7-9 and TRBJ2-3; TCRdb names TRBD1, which stays unverified in the absence of DNA. Looked up from germline, CDR1 is SEHNR and CDR2 is FQNEAQ (reference sequence). This CDR3 region has 15 residues. CDR3 region: CASSFGGTSTDTQYF.

The chain links TRBV12-3 or TRBV12-4 to TRBJ1-1. The CDR3 is made up of 12 amino acids. The CDR3 loop is CAGSASATEAFF.

This chain connects TRBV6-5 to TRBJ2-6. Germline values: CDR1 MNHEY, CDR2 SVGAGI. The CDR3 extends over 14 amino acids. CDR3 sequence reads: CASSYGWGANVLTF.

The chain recombines TRBV4-1 with TRBJ1-1; with no DNA, the TCRdb D assignment of TRBD1 cannot be verified. Germline CDR1 and CDR2: MGHRA and YSYEKL. The length of the CDR3 is 19 residues. The CDR3 protein is CASSQDTRKVGFRGTEAFF.

The CDR3 loop is CASSYRDQETQYF. This chain joins TRBV7-8 and TRBJ2-5; the TCRdb call, TRBD1, lacks DNA for checking. This CDR3 contains 13 residues. The germline CDR1 and CDR2 sequences are SGHVS and FQNEAQ.

The J gene is TRBJ2-4, the V gene TRBV29-1; TCRdb calls TRBD1, which cannot be checked without DNA. CDR3 length: 16 residues. CDR1 is SQVTM, CDR2 ANQGSEA, per germline. CDR3 residues: CSVGPAGALAKNIQYF.

The CDR3 spells CASSPTGAELSYEQYF. V is TRBV7-2 and J is TRBJ2-7; the TCRdb call, TRBD1, lacks DNA for checking. The CDR3 is 16 residues long. The germline gives CDR1 SGHTA, CDR2 FQGNSA.

V and J are TRBV28 and TRBJ1-5; lacking DNA, the TRBD1 call made by TCRdb goes unchecked. This CDR3 is 16 amino acids long. Germline CDR1 reads MDHEN; CDR2 reads SYDVKM. The CDR3: CASRRRTGDSNQPQHF.

The chain uses TRBV24-1 and TRBJ2-1; the D gene TCRdb calls, TRBD2, cannot be checked with no DNA. Germline V gene lookup returns CDR1 KGHDR and CDR2 SFDVKD. The CDR3 runs to 15 residues. CDR3 region: CATSDPIGLVNEQFF.

The genes are TRBV4-1 and TRBJ1-2; the TRBD1 assignment by TCRdb is unverifiable without DNA. Germline values: CDR1 MGHRA, CDR2 YSYEKL. This CDR3 contains 16 residues. CDR3 sequence: CASSQEISGNIYGYTF.

The chain uses TRBV5-1 and TRBJ2-1; TCRdb names TRBD1, which stays unverified in the absence of DNA. This CDR3 spans 14 amino acids. Germline V gene lookup returns CDR1 SGHRS and CDR2 YFSETQ. CDR3 sequence reads: CASPHGTGGNEQFF.

J is TRBJ1-3 and V is TRBV6-6. Germline CDR1 is MNHNY and CDR2 is SVGAGI (reference sequence). The CDR3 loop spans 14 amino acids. The CDR3 sequence: CASSYSEGGNTIYF.

The chain uses TRBV20-1 and TRBJ1-5; the TCRdb D gene call, TRBD1, has no DNA to confirm it. The CDR3 is 12 residues long. The germline V gene encodes CDR1 DFQATT and CDR2 SNEGSKA (reference sequence). This CDR3 is CSATRGGQPQHF.

The chain combines TRBV5-5 with TRBJ2-2; TCRdb returns TRBD1, unconfirmable since there is no DNA. Germline lookup yields CDR1 SGHKS and CDR2 YYEKEE (reference sequence). This CDR3 is 16 amino acids long. CDR3 loop: CASSAGQGVNTGELFF.